This TCR beta chain was captured in a study of T cell responses to AZD1222 COVID-19 vaccine (dated by TCRdb to the early 2020s). As for the study more broadly: A total of 230 to 250 trial participants underwent TCR sequencing, of whom nearly 210 had received two doses of AZD1222 and some 25 had received two doses of the MenACWY control vaccine. Trial participants were enrolled by age into 18-55, 56-69 and 70-plus year subgroups, with 148, 28 and 57 TCR-sequenced participants respectively.

The sample's time point label is to be understood as: baseline before first vaccination. The sample's treatment or condition, from its label and the paper: meningococcal conjugate vaccine given as trial control. The vaccinee samples were drawn from two UK trials, COV001 and COV002, one of which was a single-blind randomized controlled phase 2/3 trial testing AZD1222 (ChAdOx1 nCoV-19) in healthy adults. For TCRbeta chain sequencing, PBMC samples were collected from trial participants at day 0 and at day 28 after the second dose. What the study reported, not specific to this receptor: A significant rise in spike-specific TCR breadth and depth was observed after two AZD1222 doses relative to day 0 and relative to MenACWY recipients. Conclusions about previously exposed vaccinees are limited, since just a handful of AZD1222 recipients were seropositive for SARS-CoV-2 at baseline. Participants were mostly white British and included more females than males, and it was suggested by the authors that clonal diversity may have been underestimated. Because no samples from the day 14 peak response were available, repertoires could be characterized only after the peak T cell response. Reportedly, almost half of the unique spike-specific TCRs recognized epitopes lying outside the regions that are mutated in the B.1.351 and B.1.1.7 variants. CD4 TCRs associated with the vaccine covered the entire spike protein, and the dominant responses were in regions 160-218 and 743-854. The 56-69-year group was small, and its depth increase did not reach significance, likely because of low power.

The CDR3 regions of human TCRbeta chains were analyzed by immunosequencing. In the paper's pipeline: TCRs in the repertoires were matched against a reference library of SARS-CoV-2-specific TCRs that had been generated with the MIRA antigen-specificity platform. Breadth was defined as the fraction of unique TCRs that were SARS-CoV-2-associated, and depth was defined as the fraction of total T cells that were SARS-CoV-2-associated. Using the MIRA data, each spike-specific TCR was assigned both to the spike region to which the TCR was reactive and to a CD4 or CD8 class. Log10-transformed breadth and depth values were compared by one-way ANOVA with Sidak's multiple comparisons tests. TCRdb holds this immuneACCESS table with in-frame rearrangements only. Some clones are missing; in checked studies, unresolved V genes explain under half, and the rest has no known cause. V, J and clone size reflect that table, while D and trimming were determined from the DNA. This sample is represented by 200,000 to 250,000 clones; about 93% of them were singletons. Roughly 1% of the sample belongs to the ten largest clones.

The germline V gene sets CDR1 to MDHEN and CDR2 to SYDVKM. CDR3 length: 16 amino acids, cysteine to phenylalanine. The DNA shown is the 48-base CDR3, in frame from base 1. Deletion took 3 bases off V and 4 bases off J, with a span of 16 bases between the germline ends. About this clone itself: What this receptor recognizes is not known. One base away there is no much larger clone; base qualities are not given.

The rearrangement combines TRBV28 with TRBJ1-5; the D gene lacks a confident call. The material sequenced was peripheral blood, taken on day 0 of MenACWY control vaccination. The sequence derives from an adult in good health. The CDR3 in this case is CASSFGAGRLNQPQHF. The nucleotides read TGTGCCAGCAGTTTTGGTGCCGGCAGACTGAATCAGCCCCAGCATTTT.